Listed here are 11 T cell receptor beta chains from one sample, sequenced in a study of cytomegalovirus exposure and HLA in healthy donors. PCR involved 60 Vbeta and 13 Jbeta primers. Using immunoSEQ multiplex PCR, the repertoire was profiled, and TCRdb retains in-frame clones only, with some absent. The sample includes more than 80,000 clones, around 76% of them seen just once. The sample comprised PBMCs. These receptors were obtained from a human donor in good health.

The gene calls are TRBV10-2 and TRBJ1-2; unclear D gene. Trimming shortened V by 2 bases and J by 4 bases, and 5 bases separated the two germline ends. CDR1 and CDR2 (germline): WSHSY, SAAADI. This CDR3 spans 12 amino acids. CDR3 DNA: TGCGCCAGCAGTGAGGACACCTATGGCTACACCTTC. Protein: CASSEDTYGYTF.

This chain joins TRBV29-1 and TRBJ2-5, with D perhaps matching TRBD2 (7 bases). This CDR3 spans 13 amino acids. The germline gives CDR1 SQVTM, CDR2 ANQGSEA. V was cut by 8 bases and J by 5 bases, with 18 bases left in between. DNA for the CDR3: TGCAGCCATGATCGAGGGGGGGGCGAGACCCAGTACTTC. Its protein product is CSHDRGGGETQYF. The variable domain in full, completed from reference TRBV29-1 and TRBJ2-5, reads SAVISQKPSRDICQRGTSLTIQCQVDSQVTMMFWYRQQPGQSLTLIATANQGSEATYESGFVIDKFPISRPNLTFSTLTVSNMSPEDSSIYLCSHDRGGGETQYFGPGTRLLVL.

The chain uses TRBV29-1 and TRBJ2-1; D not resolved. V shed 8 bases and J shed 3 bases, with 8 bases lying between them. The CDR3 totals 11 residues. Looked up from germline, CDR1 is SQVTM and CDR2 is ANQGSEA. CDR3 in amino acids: CSTYSYNEQFF. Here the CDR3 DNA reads TGCAGCACCTACAGCTACAATGAGCAGTTCTTC.

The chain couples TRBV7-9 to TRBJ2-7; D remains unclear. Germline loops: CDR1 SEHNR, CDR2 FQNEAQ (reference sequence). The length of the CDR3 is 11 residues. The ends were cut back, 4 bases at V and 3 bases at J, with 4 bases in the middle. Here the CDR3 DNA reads TGTGCCAGCAGCTACAACTACGAGCAGTACTTC. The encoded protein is CASSYNYEQYF.

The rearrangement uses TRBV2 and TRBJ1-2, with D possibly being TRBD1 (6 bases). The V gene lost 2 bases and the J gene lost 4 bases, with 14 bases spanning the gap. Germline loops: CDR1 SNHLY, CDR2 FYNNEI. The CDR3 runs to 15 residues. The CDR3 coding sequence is TGTGCCAGCAGTGAAACGAACAGGGCATTCTATGGCTACACCTTC. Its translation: CASSETNRAFYGYTF.

The CDR3 sequence is CASSRTTSTGTQYF. The CDR3 DNA is TGTGCCAGCAGCCGTACTACCTCCACGGGAACGCAGTATTTT. The gene calls are TRBV6-5 and TRBJ2-3, with D perhaps matching TRBD2 (5 bases). Germline loops: CDR1 MNHEY, CDR2 SVGAGI. Trimming pared 6 bases from V and 9 bases from J, leaving 19 bases between. The CDR3 totals 14 residues.

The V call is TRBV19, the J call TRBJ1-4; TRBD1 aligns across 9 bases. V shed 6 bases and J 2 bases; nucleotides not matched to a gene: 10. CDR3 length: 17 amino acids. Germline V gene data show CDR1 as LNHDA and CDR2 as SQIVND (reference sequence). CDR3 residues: CASSARIGTGTNEKLFF. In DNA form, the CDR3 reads TGTGCCAGTAGCGCTCGAATAGGGACAGGGACTAATGAAAAACTGTTTTTT.

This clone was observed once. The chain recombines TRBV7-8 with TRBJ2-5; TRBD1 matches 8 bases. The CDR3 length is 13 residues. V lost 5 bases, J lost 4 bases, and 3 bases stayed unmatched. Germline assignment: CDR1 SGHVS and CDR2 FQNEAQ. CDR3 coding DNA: TGTGCCAGCAGCCCGACAGGGGCAGAGACCCAGTACTTC. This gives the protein CASSPTGAETQYF.

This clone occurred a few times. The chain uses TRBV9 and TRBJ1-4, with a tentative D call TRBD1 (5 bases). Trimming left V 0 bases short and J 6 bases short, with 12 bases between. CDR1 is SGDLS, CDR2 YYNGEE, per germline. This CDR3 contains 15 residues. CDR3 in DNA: TGTGCCAGCAGCGTAGGTCTGTCCAGGGATGAAAAACTGTTTTTT. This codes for CASSVGLSRDEKLFF.

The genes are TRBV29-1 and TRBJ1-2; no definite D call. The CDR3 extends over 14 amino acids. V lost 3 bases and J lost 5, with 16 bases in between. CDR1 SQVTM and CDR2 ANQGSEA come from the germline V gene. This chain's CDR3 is CSVDQRTGRYGYTF. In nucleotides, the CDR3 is TGCAGCGTTGACCAAAGGACTGGGAGGTATGGCTACACCTTC.

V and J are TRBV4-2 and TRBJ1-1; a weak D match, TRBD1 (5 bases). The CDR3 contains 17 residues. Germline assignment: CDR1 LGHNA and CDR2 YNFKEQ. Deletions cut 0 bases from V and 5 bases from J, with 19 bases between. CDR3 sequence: CASSQDGRGGAWTEAFF. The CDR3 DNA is TGTGCCAGCAGCCAAGATGGGAGGGGAGGGGCTTGGACTGAAGCTTTCTTT.